One and the same sample provided the 15 T cell receptor beta chains below, sequenced in a study of cytomegalovirus exposure and HLA in healthy donors. Primers for the PCR totalled 60 Vbeta and 13 Jbeta. This table comes from immunoSEQ multiplex PCR, and its TCRdb copy is limited to in-frame clones, with some not included. In the table there are around 190,000 clones, roughly 82% of which are singletons. What was sequenced was PBMCs. The receptors shown here come from a woman between 50 and 59 years old in good health and CMV-seronegative.

This chain connects TRBV2 to TRBJ1-2; 8 bases match TRBD1. Germline CDR1 is SNHLY and CDR2 is FYNNEI. Trimming took 6 bases from V and 6 from J; bases not matched to a gene: 3. This CDR3 contains 12 residues. CDR3 DNA sequence: TGTGCCAGCAGACAGGGGGAGGATGGCTACACCTTC. Translating gives CASRQGEDGYTF.

The chain employs TRBV18 and TRBJ1-4; TRBD1 matches 7 bases. The CDR3 sequence is 18 residues long. The germline V gene has CDR1 KGHSH and CDR2 LQKENI. The trim removed 6 bases at V and 0 bases at J, leaving 13 bases unmatched. The CDR3 spells CASSLTGLKGATNEKLFF. CDR3 nucleotides: TGTGCCAGCTCGCTGACAGGGTTAAAAGGCGCAACTAATGAAAAACTGTTTTTT.

This chain connects TRBV5-1 to TRBJ2-7; a weak D match, TRBD1 (6 bases). The V gene's germline CDR1 is SGHRS and CDR2 YFSETQ. V lost 7 bases and J 3 bases, leaving 8 bases between the germline ends. CDR3 length: 11 residues. CDR3 residues: CASRDNYEQYF. The CDR3 DNA sequence: TGCGCCAGCCGGGACAACTACGAGCAGTACTTC.

This chain joins TRBV4-1 and TRBJ2-3; D is undetermined. From germline, CDR1 is MGHRA and CDR2 YSYEKL. This CDR3 has 12 amino acids. Trimming left V 4 bases short and J 4 bases short, with 6 bases between. The CDR3: CASSPLSDTQYF. For the CDR3, the DNA is TGCGCCAGCAGCCCCCTTTCAGATACGCAGTATTTT.

Notes on this clone: One end of the junction fails to match germline, which may point to a read error. V gene TRBV7-9 combines with J gene TRBJ2-7, with 9 bases aligning to TRBD1. The CDR3 runs to 15 residues. Germline V gene data show CDR1 as SEHNR and CDR2 as FQNEAQ (reference sequence). CDR3 in amino acids: CSSSFWTGETYEQYF. CDR3 DNA: TGTTCCAGCAGCTTTTGGACAGGGGAAACCTACGAGCAGTACTTC.

This chain links TRBV6-5 with TRBJ2-3, with D perhaps TRBD1 (5 bases). The CDR3 length is 13 residues. V was cut by 11 bases and J by 1 base, with 13 bases left in between. Germline V gene data show CDR1 as MNHEY and CDR2 as SVGAGI. The CDR3 sequence is CAGARSGTDTQYF. As DNA, the CDR3 is TGTGCCGGGGCCCGAAGTGGCACAGATACGCAGTATTTT.

This clone came up a few times. This chain uses TRBV5-1 with TRBJ1-1; TRBD1 matches at 8 bases. The CDR3 extends over 12 amino acids. Per germline, CDR1 SGHRS and CDR2 YFSETQ. V was clipped by 5 bases and J by 8 bases; unmatched bases: 5. The CDR3 coding sequence is TGCGCCAGCAGTTGGGACAGGCGGGAAGCTTTCTTT. Protein product: CASSWDRREAFF.

This CDR3 reads CASSYRASNIQYF. CDR3 DNA sequence: TGTGCCAGCAGCTACAGGGCGTCAAACATTCAGTACTTC. The chain employs TRBV27 and TRBJ2-4; a weak D match, TRBD1 (6 bases). The CDR3 consists of 13 residues. Trimming shortened V by 6 bases and J by 6 bases, and 12 bases separated the two germline ends. CDR1 and CDR2 (germline): MNHEY, SMNVEV (reference sequence).

The chain carries TRBV11-3 and TRBJ1-1; D is ambiguous. The CDR3 is 15 residues long. CDR1 and CDR2 (germline): SGHNT, YENEEA. Between the trimmed V and J ends, which lost 1 base and 1 base, there was a span of 10 bases. The CDR3 region has the DNA TGTGCCAGCAGCTTAGGGAGGGCAGGGAACACTGAAGCTTTCTTT. Translation: CASSLGRAGNTEAFF.

This chain uses TRBV6-5 with TRBJ2-3; 7 positions match TRBD1. J lost 4 bases, V lost 2 bases, and 6 bases had no gene match. Per germline, CDR1 MNHEY and CDR2 SVGAGI. The CDR3 loop spans 15 amino acids. CDR3 loop: CASSYKGGASDTQYF. The CDR3 coding sequence is TGTGCCAGCAGTTACAAAGGGGGCGCCTCAGATACGCAGTATTTT.

The chain carries TRBV18 and TRBJ2-7; 7 positions match TRBD2. CDR3 length equals 19 residues. V dropped 4 bases and J dropped 3; count of bases not matched to a gene: 21. Germline CDR1 and CDR2: KGHSH and LQKENI. For the CDR3, the DNA is TGTGCCAGCTCACGTTACCACGTTGGCGGGAGCGCTTCTCACTACGAGCAGTACTTC. The encoded protein is CASSRYHVGGSASHYEQYF.

The chain couples TRBV19 to TRBJ1-1; no clear D gene. Germline lookup yields CDR1 LNHDA and CDR2 SQIVND (reference sequence). The CDR3 extends over 14 amino acids. V lost 5 bases and J lost 0, with 10 bases in between. CDR3 loop: CASSRPPVNTEAFF. The CDR3 DNA is TGTGCCAGTAGTCGCCCCCCGGTGAACACTGAAGCTTTCTTT.

V gene TRBV28 combines with J gene TRBJ1-2; TRBD1 matches at 7 bases. V lost 5 bases to trimming and J lost 3 bases; unmatched junction nucleotides: 6. CDR1 MDHEN and CDR2 SYDVKM come from the germline V gene. The CDR3 has 14 amino acids. For the CDR3, the DNA is TGTGCCAGCAGTCCCAGACAGGGATACTATGGCTACACCTTC. It encodes CASSPRQGYYGYTF.

This chain uses TRBV5-4 with TRBJ1-1, with D hard to call. CDR1 is SGHNT, CDR2 YYREEE, per germline (reference sequence). The CDR3 covers 13 residues. V was shortened by 1 base and J by 11 bases, with 15 bases between the two germline ends. The CDR3 DNA sequence: TGTGCCAGCAGCTTGTATGGTCGAACGGTTGCTTTCTTT. It is translated as CASSLYGRTVAFF.

As for this clone: Sequence at one end of the junction differs from germline and may be a read error. The chain carries TRBV2 and TRBJ1-1; 8 bases map to TRBD1. CDR3 length: 17 amino acids. CDR1 and CDR2 from the germline V gene are SNHLY and FYNNEI. CDR3 in amino acids: CASRLQGESLLNTEASF. The CDR3 DNA is TGTGCCAGCAGATTACAGGGGGAATCCCTTCTGAACACTGAAGCTTCCTTT.